The clone carrying this TCR beta chain was seen a handful of times. Its target is not known. MiXCR was run by TCRdb on the 5' RACE reads, yielding one entry per CDR3 protein. This table holds fewer than 500,000 distinct CDR3 sequences, nearly 25% found once. This sample stems from a study of T-cell memory formation after mild COVID-19. Germline V gene data show CDR1 as GTSNPN and CDR2 as SVGIG (reference sequence). V was cut by 0 bases and J by 4 bases, with 9 bases left in between. This CDR3 is built from 13 residues. Study results and limitations: Clones that got smaller from day 15 to 85 had even CD4/CD8, while clones growing later tipped toward CD4+. Second-wave clones reaching peak frequency on day 37 lacked confirmed SARS-CoV-2 specificity.

Sample: PBMCs or a T cell subset sorted from them (not recorded which). The clonotype comes from an adult woman who had mild COVID-19 (a few samples of this study predate the infection). Cell type and time point are not known. V usage is TRBV30 and J usage is TRBJ2-5; the D is unclear. DNA of the CDR3: TGTGCCTGGAGTGTAAGCCAGCTAGAGACCCAGTACTTC. Amino acids: CAWSVSQLETQYF.